The 31 T cell receptor beta chains given below trace back to one sample, sequenced in a study of metastatic and nonmetastatic thyroid tumors. TCRdb reanalyzed the PCR reads with MiXCR. The table has roughly 39,000 clones, less than 50% seen once. All patients were treatment-naive before thyroid surgery. The sequencing sample was made of tumor tissue. The receptors were gathered from a male donor with papillary thyroid cancer or a benign thyroid nodule (not recorded which). Some clones in this sample may be carry-over from other donors' samples.

The rearrangement links TRBV19 to TRBJ1-5; tentative D call: TRBD1 (5 bases). Germline loops: CDR1 LNHDA, CDR2 SQIVND (reference sequence). Trimming cost V 1 base and J 1 base, with 11 bases left between them. This CDR3 region has 16 residues. The CDR3 sequence is CASSIVPGRSNQPQHF. In DNA, the CDR3 is TGTGCCAGTAGTATAGTCCCGGGACGGAGCAATCAGCCCCAGCATTTT.

As DNA, the CDR3 is TGTGCCACCAGTGATGCGGACCAAAGTCGGGGACTCCTGGAATATTTT. Translated, it gives CATSDADQSRGLLEYF. The gene calls are TRBV24-1 and TRBJ2-3; TRBD2 is a possible D gene (6 bases). In germline, CDR1 is KGHDR, CDR2 SFDVKD. The CDR3 has 16 amino acids. Trimming stripped 3 bases from V and 15 bases from J, with 27 bases between.

This sequence joins TRBV6-1 and TRBJ1-3; D might be TRBD1 (6 bases). The length of the CDR3 is 18 residues. The germline V and J ends were trimmed by 3 bases and 0 bases, with 18 bases remaining between them. CDR1 is MNHNS and CDR2 is SASEGT in the germline V gene. CDR3 coding DNA: TGTGCCAGCAGTGACTGGGACACCGGACTTTACTCTGGAAACACCATATATTTT. It encodes CASSDWDTGLYSGNTIYF.

The chain links TRBV5-1 to TRBJ1-2; the D gene is possibly TRBD1 (6 bases). The V end lost 3 bases, the J end lost 11 bases, and 17 bases lay between the germline ends. The CDR3 length is 13 residues. Germline V lookup: CDR1 SGHRS, CDR2 YFSETQ. As DNA, the CDR3 is TGCGCCAGCAGCTGGTCAGGACAGAATAGATACACCTTC. This codes for CASSWSGQNRYTF.

This clone was detected a few times. V gene TRBV11-1 combines with J gene TRBJ2-1; D is ambiguous. Trimming left V 5 bases short and J 6 bases short, with 17 bases between. The CDR3 length is 15 residues. Germline CDR1 reads SGHAT; CDR2 reads FQDESV (reference sequence). The CDR3 loop is CASSRSATKSNEQFF. The CDR3 nucleotides read TGTGCCAGCAGCCGATCAGCAACTAAAAGCAATGAGCAGTTCTTC.

This clone was counted between two and nine times. The rearrangement links TRBV12-3 or TRBV12-4 to TRBJ2-1; tentative D call: TRBD2 (6 bases). The CDR3 is made up of 14 amino acids. Trimming cost V 8 bases and J 5 bases, with 16 bases left between them. The CDR3 loop is CASADLGLNNEQFF. DNA of the CDR3: TGTGCCAGCGCGGATTTGGGACTGAACAATGAGCAGTTCTTC.

This chain uses TRBV5-4 with TRBJ1-2, with 8 positions matching TRBD1. After removal of 4 bases from V and 5 bases from J, the junction contained 4 bases not matched to a gene. This CDR3 is built from 13 residues. Per the germline V gene, CDR1 is SGHNT and CDR2 is YYREEE (reference sequence). CDR3 in amino acids: CASSRQGWYGYTF. CDR3 bases: TGTGCCAGCAGCAGACAGGGGTGGTATGGCTACACCTTC.

A few counts support this clone. In DNA form, the CDR3 reads TGTGCCAGCAGTTTAACAGGGGGTTCCTACAATGAGCAGTTCTTC. This sequence encodes CASSLTGGSYNEQFF. This rearrangement joins TRBV12-3 or TRBV12-4 to TRBJ2-1, with TRBD1 identical over 8 bases. After removal of 2 bases from V and 1 base from J, the junction contained 1 base not matched to a gene. The CDR3 is 15 residues long.

A note on this clone: The germline gene is not matched at one end of the junction; a read error may be the cause. The V and J genes are TRBV5-1 and TRBJ2-1; 10 positions agree with TRBD2. This CDR3 is built from 11 residues. Germline V gene sequence: CDR1 SGHRS, CDR2 YFSETQ. Here the CDR3 reads CASSGGLAEDF. The CDR3 coding sequence is TGCGCCAGCAGCGGAGGACTAGCGGAAGACTTC.

This rearrangement joins TRBV5-4 to TRBJ2-7; no clear D gene. CDR3 length: 14 amino acids. From germline, CDR1 is SGHNT and CDR2 YYREEE (reference sequence). Trimming removed 0 bases from V and 2 bases from J, with 9 bases in between. The CDR3 DNA sequence: TGTGCCAGCAGCTTGGCGGGTCTGACCTACGAGCAGTACTTC. Translated, it gives CASSLAGLTYEQYF.

This sequence joins TRBV24-1 and TRBJ2-1; TRBD2 aligns across 8 bases. CDR1 and CDR2 from the germline V gene are KGHDR and SFDVKD. V lost 4 bases and J lost 6; bases outside the gene matches: 1. The CDR3 length is 13 residues. CDR3: CATSEAGVNEQFF. CDR3 DNA sequence: TGTGCCACCAGTGAAGCGGGAGTCAATGAGCAGTTCTTC.

The chain employs TRBV5-1 and TRBJ2-2; a weak D match, TRBD2 (5 bases). The CDR3 consists of 11 residues. V was pared by 4 bases and J by 9 bases, with 7 bases between. Germline-derived CDR1 and CDR2 are SGHRS and YFSETQ. CDR3 residues: CASSGGRELFF. The CDR3 nucleotides are TGCGCCAGCAGCGGAGGTCGGGAGCTGTTTTTT. The full variable domain, rest sourced from reference TRBV5-1 and TRBJ2-2, is KAGVTQTPRYLIKTRGQQVTLSCSPISGHRSVSWYQQTPGQGLQFLFEYFSETQRNKGNFPGRFSGRQFSNSRSEMNVSTLELGDSALYLCASSGGRELFFGEGSRLTVL.

The chain is built from TRBV6-1 and TRBJ1-2; the D is unclear. The CDR3 totals 13 residues. Per the germline V gene, CDR1 is MNHNS and CDR2 is SASEGT. Trimming cost V 6 bases and J 4 bases, with 12 bases left between them. CDR3 amino acids: CASRSQSTYGYTF. The CDR3 DNA is TGTGCCAGCAGGTCACAGAGTACCTATGGCTACACCTTC.

The chain carries TRBV5-8 and TRBJ2-3; D is ambiguous. Trimming took 4 bases from V and 2 from J, leaving 8 bases between them. The CDR3 covers 13 residues. Germline lookup yields CDR1 SGHTS and CDR2 YDEGEE. CDR3 bases: TGTGCCAGCAGCCCGCTAGACACAGATACGCAGTATTTT. Amino acid sequence: CASSPLDTDTQYF.

CDR3 coding DNA: TGTGCCAGCTCACGCGTCCAGGGTTCCTACGAGCAGTACTTC. It encodes CASSRVQGSYEQYF. This chain joins TRBV18 and TRBJ2-7; possibly TRBD1 for D (5 bases). This CDR3 has 14 amino acids. From germline, CDR1 is KGHSH and CDR2 LQKENI. The V end lost 4 bases, the J end lost 1 base, and 11 bases lay between the germline ends.

V and J are TRBV3-1 and TRBJ1-5; TRBD1 matches at 8 bases. The CDR3 consists of 15 residues. V shed 5 bases, J shed 3 bases, and the junction held 6 bases outside the gene matches. Germline V gene sequence: CDR1 LGHDT, CDR2 YNNKEL (reference sequence). CDR3 sequence reads: CASSLGQAYNQPQHF. The DNA for the CDR3 is TGTGCCAGCAGCTTGGGACAGGCTTACAATCAGCCCCAGCATTTT.

V gene TRBV9 combines with J gene TRBJ2-2; 9 positions agree with TRBD1. The CDR3 is 14 amino acids. CDR1 and CDR2 (germline): SGDLS, YYNGEE. J was trimmed by 6 bases and V by 3 bases; bases with no gene match: 3. The CDR3, as DNA: TGTGCCAGCAGCGGTACAGGGGGCCCCGGGGAGCTGTTTTTT. It is translated as CASSGTGGPGELFF. Together with reference TRBV9 and TRBJ2-2, the CDR3 gives the full variable domain: DSGVTQTPKHLITATGQRVTLRCSPRSGDLSVYWYQQSLDQGLQFLIQYYNGEERAKGNILERFSAQQFPDLHSELNLSSLELGDSALYFCASSGTGGPGELFFGEGSRLTVL.

The J gene is TRBJ2-1, the V gene TRBV5-1; TRBD2 agrees at 9 bases. This CDR3 comprises 15 residues. V shed 4 bases and J 4 bases; nucleotides not matched to a gene: 6. In germline, CDR1 is SGHRS, CDR2 YFSETQ. The CDR3 coding sequence is TGCGCCAGCAGCCGAGGACTAGCGAATTACAATGAGCAGTTCTTC. Translation gives CASSRGLANYNEQFF.

This clone was counted between two and nine times. This chain links TRBV2 with TRBJ1-2, with unresolved D. Per germline, CDR1 SNHLY and CDR2 FYNNEI. This CDR3 is 14 amino acids long. Trimming left V 7 bases short and J 3 bases short, with 15 bases between. CDR3 in DNA: TGTGCCAGCATGCTCGGTCGGGCAGACTATGGCTACACCTTC. Residues: CASMLGRADYGYTF.

The chain combines TRBV11-2 with TRBJ2-1; TRBD2 might be the D (6 bases). In germline, CDR1 is SGHAT, CDR2 FQNNGV. CDR3 size: 15 residues. Trimming pared 7 bases from V and 9 bases from J, leaving 22 bases between. CDR3 DNA: TGTGCCAGCACCATAATGGGGGGTCAGATCGCTGAGCAGTTCTTC. Amino acids: CASTIMGGQIAEQFF. The full variable domain, in which reference TRBV11-2 and TRBJ2-1 provide the parts outside the CDR3, is EAGVAQSPRYKIIEKRQSVAFWCNPISGHATLYWYQQILGQGPKLLIQFQNNGVVDDSQLPKDRFSAERLKGVDSTLKIQPAKLEDSAVYLCASTIMGGQIAEQFFGPGTRLTVL.

The chain links TRBV27 to TRBJ2-6; D not resolved. This CDR3 has 15 residues. Germline CDR1 reads MNHEY; CDR2 reads SMNVEV (reference sequence). Trimming removed 5 bases from V and 1 base from J, with 9 bases in between. The DNA for the CDR3 is TGTGCCAGCAGTGCATGGTTGTCTGGGGCCAACGTCCTGACTTTC. It specifies CASSAWLSGANVLTF.

The chain recombines TRBV3-1 with TRBJ1-1; D might be TRBD1 (6 bases). This CDR3 is built from 15 residues. The V gene's germline CDR1 is LGHDT and CDR2 YNNKEL (reference sequence). The germline V and J ends were trimmed by 2 bases and 0 bases, with 10 bases remaining between them. Here the CDR3 reads CASSQTGTMNTEAFF. The CDR3 DNA reads TGTGCCAGCAGCCAAACAGGGACCATGAACACTGAAGCTTTCTTT.

This chain links TRBV5-1 with TRBJ1-6, with a possible D match to TRBD1 (5 bases). V was clipped by 2 bases and J by 8 bases, with 14 bases between them. Germline CDR1 and CDR2: SGHRS and YFSETQ. The CDR3 runs 15 residues. CDR3 nucleotides: TGCGCCAGCAGCTTCGGATTTGGGGGAGATTCACCCCTCCACTTT. Its protein product is CASSFGFGGDSPLHF.

The chain couples TRBV5-4 to TRBJ1-2, with TRBD1 matching 7 bases. The length of the CDR3 is 17 residues. Germline V CDR1 and CDR2: SGHNT, YYREEE (reference sequence). V shed 6 bases, J shed 3 bases, and the junction held 17 bases outside the gene matches. CDR3 region: CASILGVEGQGDYGYTF. The CDR3 DNA reads as TGTGCCAGCATCTTAGGGGTCGAGGGCCAGGGGGACTATGGCTACACCTTC.

This clone has more than one count but fewer than ten. A junction end diverges from the germline sequence, so it may reflect a read error. The genes are TRBV27 and TRBJ2-5; a weak D match, TRBD2 (6 bases). Germline CDR1 reads MNHEY; CDR2 reads SMNVEV (reference sequence). The CDR3 loop spans 15 amino acids. CDR3 DNA: TGTGCCATCAGTTTAACGGCAGGCGGGGCAGAGACCCAGTACTTC. It translates to CAISLTAGGAETQYF.

V gene TRBV6-1 combines with J gene TRBJ2-3; 11 bases map to TRBD2. The CDR3 has 17 residues. CDR1 is MNHNS and CDR2 is SASEGT in the germline V gene. The V gene end was trimmed by 2 bases and the J gene end by 5 bases; junction bases not matched to a gene: 9. This chain's CDR3 is CASSESVAGGPIDTQYF. As DNA, the CDR3 is TGTGCCAGCAGTGAATCGGTAGCGGGAGGGCCTATAGATACGCAGTATTTT.

The sample holds a few counts of this clone. The chain couples TRBV6-1 to TRBJ1-6; TRBD1 matches 8 bases. After removal of 7 bases from V and 11 bases from J, the junction contained 10 bases not matched to a gene. The V gene's germline CDR1 is MNHNS and CDR2 SASEGT. CDR3 size: 14 residues. CDR3 region: CASTLRGRVAPLHF. The DNA for the CDR3 is TGTGCCAGCACCCTCAGGGGGCGGGTAGCACCCCTCCACTTT.

This clone is medium-sized in the sample. This chain connects TRBV5-1 to TRBJ2-7; 9 bases agree with TRBD1. Germline CDR1 SGHRS, CDR2 YFSETQ. The trim removed 2 bases at V and 0 bases at J, leaving 6 bases unmatched. CDR3 size: 16 residues. CDR3 DNA sequence: TGCGCCAGCAGCTTTGCCGGGACAGGGAGCTCCTACGAGCAGTACTTC. It codes for CASSFAGTGSSYEQYF.

This clone was recorded a few times. This sequence joins TRBV10-3 and TRBJ2-1, with D possibly matching TRBD2 (5 bases). Germline assignment: CDR1 ENHRY and CDR2 SYGVKD. The CDR3 consists of 13 residues. Trimming stripped 10 bases from V and 6 bases from J, with 16 bases between. CDR3 bases: TGTGCCAGCAGAGGGTACTACCTCAATGAGCAGTTCTTC. Residues: CASRGYYLNEQFF.

This chain's CDR3 is CASSLLARYRGEQFF. CDR3 nucleotides: TGTGCCAGCAGTTTACTCGCCCGTTACAGGGGGGAGCAGTTCTTC. The rearrangement uses TRBV12-3 or TRBV12-4 and TRBJ2-1; 8 bases are a match to TRBD1. The CDR3 sequence is 15 residues long. V lost 2 bases, J lost 10 bases, and 10 bases stayed unmatched.

This clone was found a few times. This sequence joins TRBV30 and TRBJ2-7; 10 nucleotides match TRBD2. The CDR3 totals 15 residues. Germline loops: CDR1 GTSNPN, CDR2 SVGIG (reference sequence). J gave up 3 bases and V 2 bases, and 7 bases lay outside the gene matches. DNA for the CDR3: TGTGCCTGGAGTCAAAGCGGGAGGGGCATCTACGAGCAGTACTTC. Translation: CAWSQSGRGIYEQYF.